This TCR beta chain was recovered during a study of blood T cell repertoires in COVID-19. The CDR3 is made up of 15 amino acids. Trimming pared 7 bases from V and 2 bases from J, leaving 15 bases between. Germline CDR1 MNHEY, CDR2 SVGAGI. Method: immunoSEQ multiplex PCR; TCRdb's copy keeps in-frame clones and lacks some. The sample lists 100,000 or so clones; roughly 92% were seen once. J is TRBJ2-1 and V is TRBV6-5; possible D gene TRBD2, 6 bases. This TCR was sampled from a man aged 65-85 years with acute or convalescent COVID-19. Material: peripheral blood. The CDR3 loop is CASTPTSNPYNEQFF. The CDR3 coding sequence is TGTGCCAGCACTCCGACTAGTAACCCCTACAATGAGCAGTTCTTC.